Listed below are T cell receptor beta chains from one sample, sequenced in a study of cytomegalovirus exposure and HLA in healthy donors. Some clones are missing from TCRdb's copy, which holds only in-frame ones; the method was immunoSEQ multiplex PCR. The sample holds tens of thousands of clones, 90% to 95% seen once. Sequenced input: PBMCs. All receptors derive from a woman aged 25 to 39 in good health and CMV-seronegative. The CDR3 runs from the conserved cysteine through the conserved F or W. Fields, in order: CDR3 length, V gene, J gene, clone size, D gene, CDR3 protein, CDR3 DNA. A D gene is named only where the DNA matches it firmly. Clone size is stated in some rows and not others, as once, few, many or a class when expanded.

14,TRBV25-1,TRBJ2-3,few,.,CASRAGTSTDTQYF,TGTGCCAGCAGGGCCGGGACTAGCACAGATACGCAGTATTTT
14,TRBV10-3,TRBJ2-5,.,TRBD2,CAMAETSGQETQYF,TGTGCCATGGCGGAAACTAGCGGGCAAGAGACCCAGTACTTC
13,TRBV19,TRBJ2-5,.,TRBD2,CASSSAGVGTQYF,TGTGCCAGTAGCTCAGCGGGAGTTGGGACCCAGTACTTC
17,TRBV21-1,TRBJ1-4,.,.,CASSKAVGTATNEKLFF,TGTGCCAGCAGCAAAGCGGTCGGGACAGCAACTAATGAAAAACTGTTTTTT
14,TRBV28,TRBJ2-1,.,TRBD1,CASSRQGIYNEQFF,TGTGCCAGCAGTAGACAGGGAATCTACAATGAGCAGTTCTTC
11,TRBV30,TRBJ1-4,.,.,CAWSNSLLPFF,TGTGCCTGGAGTAACAGCCTACTCCCGTTTTTT
11,TRBV7-9,TRBJ2-7,few,.,CASSLSGEQYF,TGTGCCAGCAGCTTATCGGGTGAGCAGTACTTC
15,TRBV27,TRBJ2-1,.,.,CASRAVVEFGSEQFF,TGTGCCAGCAGGGCCGTGGTGGAGTTTGGCAGTGAGCAGTTCTTC
14,TRBV2,TRBJ1-4,few,.,CASRVQEPLEKLFF,TGTGCCAGCAGAGTACAGGAACCCCTTGAAAAACTGTTTTTT
14,TRBV7-8,TRBJ1-1,.,.,CASSVDRAGTEAFF,TGTGCCAGCAGCGTTGACAGAGCGGGCACTGAAGCTTTCTTT
16,TRBV28,TRBJ1-4,.,.,CASTPSEATGPAKLFF,TGTGCCAGCACCCCATCTGAGGCGACAGGACCCGCGAAACTGTTTTTT
18,TRBV14,TRBJ1-4,.,.,CASSQGVRSRRESRKLFF,TGTGCCAGCAGCCAAGGGGTAAGGTCAAGGAGGGAATCCAGAAAACTGTTTTTT
18,TRBV28,TRBJ2-5,.,.,CASSFLSGRLMNKETQYF,TGTGCCAGCAGTTTTCTAAGCGGGCGGCTTATGAACAAAGAGACCCAGTACTTC
14,TRBV4-1,TRBJ2-1,.,TRBD2,CASSQPSGGPQQFF,TGCGCCAGCAGCCAACCCAGCGGGGGGCCCCAGCAGTTCTTC
16,TRBV7-6,TRBJ1-5,.,.,CASSLGSAGGNQPQHF,TGTGCCAGCAGCCTGGGTTCGGCAGGGGGCAATCAGCCCCAGCATTTT
11,TRBV30,TRBJ2-1,.,TRBD2,CAWDTSAEQFF,TGTGCCTGGGATACTAGCGCTGAGCAGTTCTTC
15,TRBV6-5,TRBJ1-4,.,.,CASSRTHDRSEKLFF,TGTGCCAGCAGCCGAACCCACGACAGGAGCGAAAAACTGTTTTTT
15,TRBV6-5,TRBJ2-1,.,.,CASSSQTGSYNEQFF,TGTGCCAGCAGTTCCCAGACGGGTAGCTACAATGAGCAGTTCTTC
14,TRBV21-1,TRBJ2-3,.,.,CASSNRGRTDTQYF,TGTGCCAGCAGCAATCGCGGGCGCACAGATACGCAGTATTTT
16,TRBV6-4,TRBJ2-3,.,.,CASSDLGDGGTDTQYF,TGTGCCAGCAGTGACCTCGGGGATGGCGGCACAGATACGCAGTATTTT
11,TRBV19,TRBJ2-7,.,TRBD2,CASRGVDEQYF,TGTGCCAGTCGGGGGGTGGACGAGCAGTACTTC
15,TRBV9,TRBJ2-1,once,.,CASSVDGGSYNEQFF,TGTGCCAGCAGCGTAGACGGGGGTTCCTACAATGAGCAGTTCTTC
16,TRBV11-3,TRBJ2-1,.,TRBD1,CASSLDSRQGYNEQFF,TGTGCCAGCAGCTTAGATTCGAGACAGGGGTACAATGAGCAGTTCTTC
12,TRBV7-9,TRBJ1-1,.,.,CASSFTDSEAFF,TGTGCCAGCAGCTTCACCGACAGTGAAGCTTTCTTT
12,TRBV19,TRBJ1-5,few,TRBD1,CASRGQGQPQHF,TGTGCCAGTAGGGGACAGGGACAGCCCCAGCATTTT
15,TRBV6-5,TRBJ2-1,.,TRBD2,CASSRGTSGMGEQFF,TGTGCCAGCAGTAGGGGGACTAGCGGGATGGGTGAGCAGTTCTTC
20,TRBV28,TRBJ2-1,.,TRBD2,CARYNNSGRENESSYNEQFF,TGTGCCAGATATAATAATAGCGGGAGGGAAAACGAAAGCTCCTACAATGAGCAGTTCTTC
16,TRBV6-5,TRBJ1-2,once,TRBD1,CASSYSAFGQGYGYTF,TGTGCCAGCAGTTACTCTGCGTTTGGACAGGGCTATGGCTACACCTTC
14,TRBV4-3,TRBJ2-7,.,.,CASSQDSQGYEQYF,TGCGCCAGCAGCCAAGATTCGCAGGGCTACGAGCAGTACTTC
16,TRBV5-1,TRBJ2-1,.,TRBD2,CASSLGVTSGSTEQFF,TGCGCCAGCAGCTTGGGAGTGACTAGCGGGAGTACTGAGCAGTTCTTC
15,TRBV7-9,TRBJ1-1,.,.,CASSLAQGLGTEAFF,TGTGCCAGCAGCTTAGCGCAGGGTTTGGGGACTGAAGCTTTCTTT
13,TRBV6-1,TRBJ1-2,once,TRBD1,CAGRQGERYGYTF,TGTGCCGGCAGACAGGGTGAAAGATATGGCTACACCTTC
13,TRBV29-1,TRBJ2-7,.,.,CSVGGGVDYEQYF,TGCAGCGTTGGAGGGGGAGTAGACTACGAGCAGTACTTC
13,TRBV30,TRBJ2-7,.,TRBD2,CAWSTGTSLAQYF,TGTGCCTGGAGTACGGGGACTAGCCTCGCCCAGTACTTC
18,TRBV5-6,TRBJ1-2,.,.,CASSLDTLMTAGSSIDTF,TGTGCCAGCAGCTTGGACACTCTTATGACCGCGGGCAGCTCAATTGACACCTTC
21,TRBV4-3,TRBJ2-3,.,TRBD2,CASSQSPSLAGGSLSTDTQYF,TGCGCCAGCAGCCAAAGCCCTTCCCTTGCGGGAGGATCGCTAAGCACAGATACGCAGTATTTT
18,TRBV7-9,TRBJ1-3,.,TRBD1,CASSLALWDSFSGNTIYF,TGTGCCAGCAGCTTAGCCCTATGGGACAGCTTCTCTGGAAACACCATATATTTT
14,TRBV7-6,TRBJ1-1,once,.,CASSGREMNTEAFF,TGTGCCAGCAGCGGGAGGGAGATGAACACTGAAGCTTTCTTT
13,TRBV7-2,TRBJ2-7,.,TRBD2,CASRPSGTYEQYF,TGTGCCAGCAGGCCTAGCGGGACCTACGAGCAGTACTTC
13,TRBV6-1,TRBJ1-4,.,.,CASLRGYREKLFF,TGTGCCAGTTTGAGAGGGTATAGAGAAAAACTGTTTTTT
14,TRBV10-1,TRBJ2-5,.,.,CASSSDSLGETQYF,TGCGCCAGCAGTTCGGACTCCCTTGGGGAGACCCAGTACTTC